A single sample is the source of the 12 T cell receptor beta chains below, sequenced in a study of T cell repertoires in cytomegalovirus infection. Their recognized antigens are unknown. TCRdb re-called the reads with MiXCR, one entry per CDR3 protein. Seen here are about 830,000 distinct CDR3 sequences, less than 35% observed once, and the top ten hold over 10%. Sequencing was performed on cultured CD8+ T cells from PBMCs, taken from culture after CMV antigen stimulation. The receptors were gathered from a human donor in good health (CMV status not recorded). Some clones in this sample may be carry-over from other donors' samples.

This clonotype has only a few counts. This rearrangement joins TRBV7-6 to TRBJ1-2; possible D gene TRBD1, 6 bases. The CDR3 has 15 amino acids. CDR1 is SGHVS and CDR2 is FNYEAQ in the germline V gene. Trimming left V 1 base short and J 4 bases short, with 13 bases between. The CDR3 nucleotides are TGTGCCAGCAGCTTAGGAACAGGGCTGTCCTATGGCTACACCTTC. Protein sequence: CASSLGTGLSYGYTF.

The gene calls are TRBV6-6 and TRBJ1-1; unclear D gene. V lost 0 bases and J lost 3, with 11 bases in between. Germline-derived CDR1 and CDR2 are MNHNY and SVGAGI (reference sequence). CDR3 length: 15 amino acids. For the CDR3, the DNA is TGTGCCAGCAGTTACTCGACACAGCTTGACACTGAAGCTTTCTTT. It encodes CASSYSTQLDTEAFF.

In this sample, this clonotype turned up a few times. The chain uses TRBV19 and TRBJ2-5, with 11 bases matching TRBD2. Germline V gives CDR1 LNHDA, CDR2 SQIVND (reference sequence). The CDR3 is made up of 13 amino acids. Losses at the gene ends were 8 bases for V and 3 bases for J; bases not matched to a gene: 2. CDR3 protein: CASQLAGEETQYF. CDR3 bases: TGTGCCAGTCAACTAGCGGGGGAAGAGACCCAGTACTTC.

This clonotype was counted a few times. V usage is TRBV4-1 and J usage is TRBJ1-5; D uncertain. The CDR3 is 14 amino acids. Trimming removed 0 bases from V and 8 bases from J, with 11 bases in between. Germline V gene data show CDR1 as MGHRA and CDR2 as YSYEKL. The CDR3 DNA reads TGCGCCAGCAGCCAAGAAAGGCAGTCTAAGCCCCAGCATTTT. Translating gives CASSQERQSKPQHF.

With respect to this clonotype: This may be a read error, as it is one base from a much larger clone. The rearrangement links TRBV2 to TRBJ1-1; unclear D gene. This CDR3 region has 13 residues. V lost 7 bases and J lost 1, with 10 bases in between. Germline V gene lookup returns CDR1 SNHLY and CDR2 FYNNEI. The CDR3 DNA sequence: TGTGCCAGCAACGGACGGGGGAACACTGAAGCTTTCTTT. Encoded protein: CASNGRGNTEAFF.

This clonotype was observed many times. This chain links TRBV7-6 with TRBJ2-3, with D perhaps matching TRBD2 (5 bases). The CDR3 consists of 13 residues. Trimming took 6 bases from V and 4 from J, leaving 11 bases between them. The V gene's germline CDR1 is SGHVS and CDR2 FNYEAQ. CDR3 sequence reads: CASSVEEPDTQYF. The CDR3 region has the DNA TGTGCCAGCAGTGTGGAGGAGCCAGATACGCAGTATTTT.

V gene TRBV20-1 combines with J gene TRBJ2-5; 12 nucleotides match TRBD2. CDR1 is DFQATT, CDR2 SNEGSKA, per germline (reference sequence). The CDR3 is 13 amino acids. CDR3 protein: CSSGTSGYETQYF. CDR3 nucleotides: TGCAGCTCCGGGACTAGCGGGTACGAGACCCAGTACTTC.

A few counts support this clonotype. This chain links TRBV12-3 or TRBV12-4 with TRBJ1-2, with D unclear. This CDR3 region has 15 residues. The V and J ends lost 5 bases and 5 bases respectively, with 18 bases between them. Written as DNA, the CDR3 is TGTGCCAGCAGTCCCGACATTTACGGATTTTATGGCTACACCTTC. It codes for CASSPDIYGFYGYTF.

CDR3 in DNA: TGTGCCAGCAGCTTAGGAAACGATCAGCCCCAGCATTTT. This translates into CASSLGNDQPQHF. The chain combines TRBV11-1 with TRBJ1-5; no definite D call. In germline, CDR1 is SGHAT, CDR2 FQDESV (reference sequence). V was trimmed by 1 base and J by 5 bases, leaving 6 bases between them. The CDR3 is 13 residues long.

As for this clonotype: One end of the junction is discordant with germline, which a read error may explain. The chain links TRBV7-9 to TRBJ1-5, with no clear D. The CDR3 contains 14 residues. Germline V gives CDR1 SEHNR, CDR2 FQNEAQ (reference sequence). The CDR3 sequence: CASSSDGSNQPQHF. The CDR3 DNA follows: TGTGCTAGCAGCTCCGACGGGAGCAATCAGCCCCAGCATTTT.

This clonotype was seen more than once but under ten times. The gene calls are TRBV5-6 and TRBJ2-3; TRBD2 matches 7 bases. Germline V gene lookup returns CDR1 SGHDT and CDR2 YYEEEE. The CDR3 extends over 13 amino acids. V lost 7 bases and J lost 3; bases outside the gene matches: 5. Written as DNA, the CDR3 is TGTGCCAGCCTCCCCGGGGGGACAGATACGCAGTATTTT. Its translation is CASLPGGTDTQYF.

A few counts support this clonotype. The chain uses TRBV24-1 and TRBJ2-1; TRBD1 agrees at 7 bases. V trimming: 3 bases; J trimming: 6 bases; junction bases outside the gene matches: 1. The CDR3 consists of 13 residues. Germline-derived CDR1 and CDR2 are KGHDR and SFDVKD. CDR3 bases: TGTGCCACCAGTGATCGGACAGGCAATGAGCAGTTCTTC. It codes for CATSDRTGNEQFF.